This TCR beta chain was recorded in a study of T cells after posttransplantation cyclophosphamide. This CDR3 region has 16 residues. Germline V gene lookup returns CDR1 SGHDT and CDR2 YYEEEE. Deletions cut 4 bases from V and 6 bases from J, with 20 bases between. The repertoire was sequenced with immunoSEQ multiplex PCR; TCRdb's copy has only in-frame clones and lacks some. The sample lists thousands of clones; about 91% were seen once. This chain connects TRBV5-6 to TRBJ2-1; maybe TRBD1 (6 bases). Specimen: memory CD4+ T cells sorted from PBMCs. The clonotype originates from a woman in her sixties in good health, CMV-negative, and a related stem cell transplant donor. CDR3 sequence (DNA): TGTGCCAGCAGCATTGGAATGGGGGCACTCGTCAATGAGCAGTTCTTC. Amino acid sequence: CASSIGMGALVNEQFF.